The rows below give T cell receptor beta chains drawn from one sample of a study of identical twins. TCRdb redid the calling of the 5' RACE reads with MiXCR, one entry per CDR3 protein. The sample shows some 710,000 distinct CDR3 sequences, approximately 6% of them seen only once. Sequencing was done on a sample of naive T cells sorted from blood. The source is a man younger than 35 in good health. CDR3s include the opening cysteine and the closing phenylalanine or tryptophan. D genes are given only for firm matches. Part of the rows lack a size; the others show once, few, many or a class for expanded clones.

J gene	clone size	D gene	V gene	CDR3 DNA	CDR3 protein
TRBJ2-2	few	.	TRBV3-1	TGTGCCACCGGACCGGGTGCGGGCGGGGAGCTGTTTTTT	CATGPGAGGELFF
TRBJ2-7	.	TRBD1	TRBV6-2/TRBV6-3	TGTGCCAGCAGAATCCAGGGGGCTTCCTACGAGCAGTACTTC	CASRIQGASYEQYF
TRBJ2-2	few	.	TRBV3-1	TGTGCCAGCAGCCATAACGGGCGGGACCTGAACACCGGGGAGCTGTTTTTT	CASSHNGRDLNTGELFF
TRBJ2-3	many	TRBD2	TRBV20-1	TGCAGTGCTATAAGCGGGATCACAGATACGCAGTATTTT	CSAISGITDTQYF
TRBJ2-7	few	TRBD2	TRBV2	TGTGCCAGCAGTGAAAAGCGGGAGCTTTTTTACGAGCAGTACTTC	CASSEKRELFYEQYF
TRBJ1-4	.	.	TRBV7-2	TGTGCCAGCAGCTTTGACAGAACCGAAAAACTGTTTTTT	CASSFDRTEKLFF
TRBJ2-2	.	.	TRBV19	TGTGCCAGTAGTGTCCCCTCCCCAGGGGAGCTGTTTTTT	CASSVPSPGELFF
TRBJ2-1	many	.	TRBV4-3	TGCGCCAGCAGCTATACGACAGCCAACCCGAGAGAGCAGTTCTTC	CASSYTTANPREQFF
TRBJ2-2	many	TRBD1	TRBV7-9	TGTGCCAGCAGCGTAGACAGGGGTTCGAACACCGGGGAGCTGTTTTTT	CASSVDRGSNTGELFF
TRBJ2-7	few	.	TRBV6-2/TRBV6-3	TGTGCCAGCCGGAATTTGATATACGAGCAGTACTTC	CASRNLIYEQYF
TRBJ2-7	many	.	TRBV6-2/TRBV6-3	TGTGCCAGCAGTTATGGTCCCTACGAGCAGTACTTC	CASSYGPYEQYF
TRBJ1-1	many	.	TRBV20-1	TGCAGTGCTATACGGGGGGCGCAGACTGAAGCTTTCTTT	CSAIRGAQTEAFF
TRBJ1-2	.	.	TRBV7-9	TGTGCCAGCAGCCCCCTCGTGGGGACCTATGGCTACACCTTC	CASSPLVGTYGYTF
TRBJ2-7	.	TRBD2	TRBV6-2/TRBV6-3	TGTGCCAGCACCTCTCCGGGACTACCCGTCTACGAGCAGTACTTC	CASTSPGLPVYEQYF
TRBJ2-3	many	.	TRBV4-2	TGTGCCAGCAGCCAAGTGGGCAGGGAGGAAGATACGCAGTATTTT	CASSQVGREEDTQYF
TRBJ1-4	many	.	TRBV12-3/TRBV12-4	TGTGCCAGCAGTTTAGCGGGGGGAAAACTGTTTTTT	CASSLAGGKLFF
TRBJ2-3	few	TRBD2	TRBV20-1	TGCAGTGCTAGACGGGAGGGCCAAGATACGCAGTATTTT	CSARREGQDTQYF
TRBJ1-4	few	.	TRBV5-1	TGCGCCAGCAGCCGAGGGTCAGGGCGCGCTAATGAAAAACTGTTTTTT	CASSRGSGRANEKLFF
TRBJ2-2	.	.	TRBV19	TGTGCCAGTAGTATTGGTAGGGGAACCGGGGAGCTGTTTTTT	CASSIGRGTGELFF
TRBJ2-1	.	.	TRBV7-6	TGTGCCAGCAGCTTAGTTTCCCAGTGGAGCGGCAATGAGCAGTTCTTC	CASSLVSQWSGNEQFF
TRBJ2-3	many	TRBD2	TRBV5-1	TGCGCCAGCGGGACTAGCGGGAGCCCAGATACGCAGTATTTT	CASGTSGSPDTQYF
TRBJ1-1	many	TRBD1	TRBV7-3	TGTGCCAGCAGCTTAACGCAAACAGGGGGTGAAGCTTTCTTT	CASSLTQTGGEAFF
TRBJ2-1	few	.	TRBV3-1	TGTGCCAGCAGCCAAGATGGTATACTAGCTTTATCCTACAATGAGCAGTTCTTC	CASSQDGILALSYNEQFF
TRBJ1-6	many	.	TRBV4-2	TGTGCCAGCAGCCCCGAACAGAGCTCCTATAATTCACCCCTCCACTTT	CASSPEQSSYNSPLHF
TRBJ2-3	many	.	TRBV5-5	TGTGCCAGCAGCTTGGATGCAGGGGCCACAGATACGCAGTATTTT	CASSLDAGATDTQYF
TRBJ2-2	many	.	TRBV20-1	TGCAGTGCTAGCTTCGGGTTTTTAAGTTTTGTCGGGGAGCTGTTTTTT	CSASFGFLSFVGELFF
TRBJ1-1	few	.	TRBV5-1	TGCGCCAGCAGCTCCGGGCCGGGACGTGAAGCTTTCTTT	CASSSGPGREAFF
TRBJ2-1	.	.	TRBV25-1	TGTGCCAGCAGCAAGGGGGGGTATCCCTACAATGAGCAGTTCTTC	CASSKGGYPYNEQFF
TRBJ2-3	few	.	TRBV7-9	TGTGCCAGCGAGGCCCAGGACGGTAACACAGATACGCAGTATTTT	CASEAQDGNTDTQYF
TRBJ2-2	few	.	TRBV11-3	TGTGCCAGCAGCCTGCGGACAGCCGGGGAGCTGTTTTTT	CASSLRTAGELFF
TRBJ1-4	.	.	TRBV5-1	TGCGCCAGCAGCTTATCAGGGCGCGAAAAACTGTTTTTT	CASSLSGREKLFF
TRBJ1-5	few	TRBD1	TRBV2	TGTGCCAGCAGTTCCCAGGGGGCAATCAATCAGCCCCAGCATTTT	CASSSQGAINQPQHF
TRBJ2-1	.	TRBD1	TRBV12-3/TRBV12-4	TGTGCCAGCAGTCCCCGGGACAGGGGGCTCGATGAGCAGTTCTTC	CASSPRDRGLDEQFF
TRBJ1-4	many	TRBD1	TRBV24-1	TGTGCCACCAGTGACCCGACAGGGTCAGGTGAAAAACTGTTTTTT	CATSDPTGSGEKLFF
TRBJ2-3	.	.	TRBV28	TGTGCCAGCACCTCCCCTGGTACCGAACACACAGATACGCAGTATTTT	CASTSPGTEHTDTQYF
TRBJ1-5	many	.	TRBV10-3	TGTGCCACCGGGACGGATAGCAATCAGCCCCAGCATTTT	CATGTDSNQPQHF
TRBJ2-1	few	TRBD1	TRBV5-1	TGCGCCACCACTCCGGGGACAGCGAACAATGAGCAGTTCTTC	CATTPGTANNEQFF
TRBJ1-1	many	.	TRBV30	TGTGCCTGGAGCGTGGGAACTGAAGCTTTCTTT	CAWSVGTEAFF
TRBJ2-1	few	TRBD2	TRBV20-1	TGCAGTACGCTAGCGGGAGGTGTAAATGAGCAGTTCTTC	CSTLAGGVNEQFF
TRBJ2-7	many	.	TRBV6-1	TGTGCCAGCAGAATCGACCCCCTTTTCGAGCAGTACTTC	CASRIDPLFEQYF
TRBJ2-7	many	TRBD1	TRBV6-1	TGTGCCAGCAGTACAGGGACAGGCTCATCCTACGAGCAGTACTTC	CASSTGTGSSYEQYF
TRBJ2-2	many	.	TRBV12-3/TRBV12-4	TGTGCCAGCAGTTCCGCCCTACACGGGGAGCTGTTTTTT	CASSSALHGELFF
TRBJ2-7	many	TRBD1	TRBV5-1	TGCGCCAGCAGTGGCGGGACAGGGGCCTACGAGCAGTACTTC	CASSGGTGAYEQYF
TRBJ2-1	few	.	TRBV5-1	TGCGCCACGTCACTAGCAACCCTCAATGAGCAGTTCTTC	CATSLATLNEQFF
TRBJ2-1	many	TRBD1	TRBV7-3	TGTGCCAGCAGCTTGTCTGGGACAGGGACCTACAATGAGCAGTTCTTC	CASSLSGTGTYNEQFF
TRBJ1-1	many	.	TRBV7-9	TGTGCCAGCAGCGGGGTTGCGACTGAAGCTTTCTTT	CASSGVATEAFF
TRBJ2-2	many	.	TRBV7-3	TGTGCCAGGGTATGGATGTCGAACACCGGGGAGCTGTTTTTT	CARVWMSNTGELFF
TRBJ1-6	.	.	TRBV7-9	TGTGCCAGCAGCTTAGCAGTAAATTCACCCCTCCACTTT	CASSLAVNSPLHF
TRBJ2-7	many	TRBD1	TRBV12-3/TRBV12-4	TGTGCCAGCAGTTCTCCGGGACAGTACGAGCAGTACTTC	CASSSPGQYEQYF
TRBJ2-1	many	TRBD1	TRBV5-1	TGCGCCAGCAGCTCATTAGGGGGCCGGGGCTACAATGAGCAGTTCTTC	CASSSLGGRGYNEQFF
TRBJ1-5	many	.	TRBV20-1	TGCAGTGCTAGAGGGGTTTCGGGCAATCAGCCCCAGCATTTT	CSARGVSGNQPQHF
TRBJ2-3	many	.	TRBV2	TGTGCCAGCAGTGGGAGGAGTGGGGATACGCAGTATTTT	CASSGRSGDTQYF